Listed here are 6 T cell receptor beta chains from one sample, sequenced in a study of shared clonotypes between healthy human individuals. The repertoire was sequenced with immunoSEQ multiplex PCR; TCRdb's copy has only in-frame clones and lacks some. The profile shows approximately 1,500,000 clones, 95% to 99% of them singletons. Sample: naive CD4+ T cells sorted from blood. As for subset: CD45RA+ positively selected. These receptor sequences come from a man aged 25 to 40 in good health.

The genes are TRBV2 and TRBJ2-7; 9 nucleotides align to TRBD1. J gave up 5 bases and V 6 bases, and 8 bases lay outside the gene matches. The length of the CDR3 is 14 residues. The V gene's germline CDR1 is SNHLY and CDR2 FYNNEI. CDR3 protein: CASREGQGLNEQYF. Written as DNA, the CDR3 is TGTGCCAGCAGGGAGGGACAGGGTCTCAACGAGCAGTACTTC.

The CDR3 coding sequence is TGTGCCAGTAGTATTACCCGTGAGCAGTTCTTC. Encoded protein: CASSITREQFF. V and J are TRBV19 and TRBJ2-1; the D is unclear. This CDR3 is 11 amino acids long. V was shortened by 3 bases and J by 9 bases, with 6 bases between the two germline ends. Germline V gene sequence: CDR1 LNHDA, CDR2 SQIVND (reference sequence).

The chain joins TRBV28 to TRBJ2-7; D uncertain. Germline assignment: CDR1 MDHEN and CDR2 SYDVKM. Deletions cut 4 bases from V and 3 bases from J, with 16 bases between. This CDR3 is built from 15 residues. CDR3 in amino acids: CASSSPGRFHYEQYF. The CDR3 coding sequence is TGTGCCAGCAGTTCCCCCGGCAGGTTTCACTACGAGCAGTACTTC.

The chain joins TRBV7-6 to TRBJ2-1, with 7 bases that match TRBD1. The CDR3 contains 15 residues. CDR1 SGHVS and CDR2 FNYEAQ come from the germline V gene. After removal of 3 bases from V and 3 bases from J, the junction contained 5 bases not matched to a gene. The CDR3 coding sequence is TGTGCCAGCAGCTTTACCCGGGACAGCTACAATGAGCAGTTCTTC. This sequence encodes CASSFTRDSYNEQFF. Based on the CDR3 plus reference TRBV7-6 and TRBJ2-1, the full variable domain is GAGVSQSPRYKVTKRGQDVALRCDPISGHVSLYWYRQALGQGPEFLTYFNYEAQQDKSGLPNDRFSAERPEGSISTLTIQRTEQRDSAMYRCASSFTRDSYNEQFFGPGTRLTVL.

The rearrangement uses TRBV5-1 and TRBJ2-5; D not certain. The CDR3 totals 14 residues. Germline CDR1 SGHRS, CDR2 YFSETQ. The germline V and J ends were trimmed by 0 bases and 5 bases, with 11 bases remaining between them. CDR3 sequence: CASSLVLLTETQYF. CDR3 bases: TGCGCCAGCAGCTTGGTACTTTTAACCGAGACCCAGTACTTC.

The V gene is TRBV11-3, the J gene TRBJ2-7; TRBD2 matches at 8 bases. V was clipped by 5 bases and J by 6 bases; unmatched bases: 12. CDR3 length: 15 residues. Germline values: CDR1 SGHNT, CDR2 YENEEA. In DNA, the CDR3 is TGTGCCAGCAGCCGTGGGACTAGGCTCGTGTGCGAGCAGTACTTC. Translation gives CASSRGTRLVCEQYF.